Sequencing of this T cell receptor beta chain was carried out in a study of shared clonotypes between healthy human individuals. The CDR3 spans 14 residues. Germline trimming cut 4 bases from V and 7 bases from J; bases unmatched to any gene: 6. Germline values: CDR1 SGHTA, CDR2 FQGNSA. TCRdb keeps only in-frame clones here, not all; method: immunoSEQ multiplex PCR. The table has millions of clones, over 85% seen once. This rearrangement joins TRBV7-2 to TRBJ2-1; 8 bases line up with TRBD1. The sample was naive CD4+ T cells sorted from blood. Subset of the sample: CD45RA+ positively selected. This receptor was taken from a man aged 18 to 30 in good health. CDR3 sequence (DNA): TGTGCCAGCAGCTCGAGGACAGGGAGGAATGAGCAGTTCTTC. It codes for CASSSRTGRNEQFF.